This T cell receptor (beta chain) stems from a study of blood T cell repertoires in COVID-19. Trimming cost V 0 bases and J 6 bases, with 9 bases left between them. From germline, CDR1 is SGHRS and CDR2 YFSETQ. CDR3 size: 14 residues. Methods used by the authors: Reference gene primers were amplified, and this amplification served to estimate nucleated cell counts. Data came from immunoSEQ multiplex PCR; TCRdb stores just in-frame clones and leaves some out. That table gives V, J and clone size, and the DNA gave D and trimming. The sample has tens of thousands of clones, more than 70% seen once. The V and J genes are TRBV5-1 and TRBJ2-2; D not certain. Sample: peripheral blood. The receptor's source is a man aged 60 to 75 with active or convalescent COVID-19. The CDR3 spells CASSLVESSGELFF. CDR3 nucleotides: TGCGCCAGCAGCTTGGTCGAGAGTTCCGGGGAGCTGTTTTTT.